This is a list of T cell receptor beta chains from one sample in a study of cytomegalovirus exposure and HLA in healthy donors. TCRdb's table, derived via immunoSEQ multiplex PCR, lists solely in-frame clones and lacks some. Of 120,000 or so clones in the sample, 65% to 80% were seen once. The specimen sequenced was PBMCs. The source of these receptors is a man aged 55 to 69 in good health and CMV-seropositive. Each CDR3 is given with its conserved first and last residue.

TRBV6-1	TRBJ1-1	14	CASRLKRRNTEAFF
TRBV18	TRBJ1-1	12	CASSPPLQKAFF
TRBV5-4	TRBJ2-5	14	CASSPGQGLETQYF
TRBV11-2	TRBJ1-6	15	CASSQTYSYNSPLHF
TRBV27	TRBJ1-1	15	CASSLWTRPNTEAFF
TRBV5-1	TRBJ2-5	18	CASSLGDSSFPSQETQYF
TRBV30	TRBJ1-5	14	CAWSAPWANQPQHF
TRBV7-3	TRBJ1-6	16	CASSISGTGYNSPLHF
TRBV10-3	TRBJ1-1	11	CAISGGTEAFF
TRBV11-2	TRBJ2-1	14	CASSFYASLDEQFF
TRBV5-1	TRBJ2-3	19	CASSWRGLAGRPSTDTQYF
TRBV9	TRBJ1-1	14	CASSEWTGGTEAFF
TRBV6-1	TRBJ1-6	17	CASSEAVTGSYNSPLHF
TRBV6-5	TRBJ2-7	15	CASSQTGQAYREQYF
TRBV6-6	TRBJ2-7	13	CASSYGEAYEQYF
TRBV18	TRBJ2-5	15	CASSTKGWYQETQYF
TRBV5-1	TRBJ2-5	14	CASSLIGQQETQYF
TRBV28	TRBJ2-7	13	CASSLPQAYEQYF
TRBV5-4	TRBJ1-1	14	CASSGTLMNTEAFF
TRBV6-1	TRBJ1-1	14	CASRPTGVNTEAFF
TRBV5-6	TRBJ2-7	14	CASSPGQGVSEQYF
TRBV5-8	TRBJ2-5	17	CASSRRGLAGGRETQYF
TRBV5-1	TRBJ1-2	13	CASSRTPLYGYTF
TRBV2	TRBJ1-1	13	CASSGRRGTEAFF
TRBV30	TRBJ2-6	18	CAWRKLQAPYSGANGLTF
TRBV10-3	TRBJ1-1	15	CAISANPTGNTEAFF
TRBV5-4	TRBJ1-2	15	CASSLDAGEGLGYTF
TRBV7-9	TRBJ2-2	15	CATHSGTANTGELFF
TRBV11-2	TRBJ1-2	15	CASSLDGTAGYGYTF
TRBV11-2	TRBJ2-5	18	CASSSGASGGAGQETQYF
TRBV7-9	TRBJ2-3	15	CASRGWGRGADTQYF
TRBV5-4	TRBJ1-1	12	CASSLVTGRAFF
TRBV7-8	TRBJ1-6	14	CASSLTGRNSPLHF
TRBV7-2	TRBJ1-5	14	CASSSTGRGQPQHF
TRBV9	TRBJ1-4	17	CASGPRQLLSTNEKLFF
TRBV2	TRBJ1-1	15	CASSEQAITNTEAFF
TRBV14	TRBJ1-2	14	CASSPRDRFYGYTF
TRBV5-6	TRBJ2-1	15	CASSRLASSYNEQFF
TRBV6-1	TRBJ1-5	14	CASTDRGLNQPQHF
TRBV10-3	TRBJ2-7	12	CAISESGVEQYF
TRBV2	TRBJ2-1	15	CASRGGPTGDNEQFF
TRBV27	TRBJ1-1	14	CASSSYQSFTEAFF